What follows are 20 T cell receptor beta chains derived from one specimen sequenced in a study of T-cell memory formation after mild COVID-19. Each CDR3 protein gets one entry after TCRdb re-called the 5' RACE reads with MiXCR. The repertoire has around 340,000 distinct CDR3 sequences, 13% to 15% of them found once; the top ten carry 22%. Material for sequencing was PBMCs or a T cell subset sorted from them (not recorded which). The receptor set was obtained from a man younger than 35 who had mild COVID-19 (a few samples of this study predate the infection). Cell type and time point are not known.

This sequence joins TRBV7-2 and TRBJ1-2; D is perhaps TRBD1 (5 bases). Between the trimmed V and J ends, which lost 10 bases and 5 bases, there was a span of 17 bases. This CDR3 is 13 amino acids long. Germline V lookup: CDR1 SGHTA, CDR2 FQGNSA. The chain's CDR3 is CATGTGSPYGYTF. In DNA form, the CDR3 reads TGTGCCACAGGGACGGGCAGCCCTTATGGCTACACCTTC.

The chain couples TRBV7-2 to TRBJ2-2; no reliable D call. The V gene's germline CDR1 is SGHTA and CDR2 FQGNSA. V gave up 2 bases and J gave up 0 bases, with 7 bases separating them. The CDR3 has 15 residues. CDR3 sequence reads: CASSLLQTNTGELFF. The DNA of the CDR3 is TGTGCCAGCAGCTTATTACAGACGAACACCGGGGAGCTGTTTTTT.

This clonotype showed up many times. CDR3 DNA sequence: TGTGCCACCAGTGATAAGAACAGGGCCTCCAATGAGCAGTTCTTC. Amino acid sequence: CATSDKNRASNEQFF. The chain employs TRBV24-1 and TRBJ2-1, with D possibly being TRBD1 (6 bases). V was pared by 3 bases and J by 6 bases, with 14 bases between. The germline V gene has CDR1 KGHDR and CDR2 SFDVKD. This CDR3 spans 15 amino acids.

This chain uses TRBV7-9 with TRBJ1-2; D is perhaps TRBD1 (5 bases). Germline CDR1 is SEHNR and CDR2 is FQNEAQ (reference sequence). Trimming took 5 bases from V and 8 from J, leaving 18 bases between them. The CDR3 contains 14 residues. The CDR3 is CASSRTGTEGGYTF. The CDR3 region has the DNA TGTGCCAGCAGCAGAACCGGGACGGAGGGAGGCTACACCTTC. Based on the CDR3 plus reference TRBV7-9 and TRBJ1-2, the full variable domain is DTGVSQNPRHKITKRGQNVTFRCDPISEHNRLYWYRQTLGQGPEFLTYFQNEAQLEKSRLLSDRFSAERPKGSFSTLEIQRTEQGDSAMYLCASSRTGTEGGYTFGSGTRLTVV.

The sample holds a few counts of this clonotype. The rearrangement uses TRBV19 and TRBJ2-7; 14 nucleotides align to TRBD2. The CDR3 extends over 13 amino acids. The V gene's germline CDR1 is LNHDA and CDR2 SQIVND (reference sequence). V dropped 9 bases and J dropped 9; count of bases not matched to a gene: 7. The CDR3: CASAGTSGGVQYV. CDR3 DNA: TGTGCCAGCGCCGGGACTAGCGGGGGAGTGCAGTACGTC.

This clonotype has more than one count but fewer than ten. The chain joins TRBV6-5 to TRBJ1-2; D ambiguous. The V end lost 2 bases, the J end lost 4 bases, and 8 bases lay between the germline ends. Germline V gives CDR1 MNHEY, CDR2 SVGAGI. This CDR3 contains 13 residues. CDR3 protein: CASSYRSAYGYTF. CDR3 DNA: TGTGCCAGCAGTTACCGTTCTGCCTATGGCTACACCTTC.

The chain uses TRBV11-3 and TRBJ2-2; 9 nucleotides line up with TRBD1. This CDR3 contains 16 residues. The V gene's germline CDR1 is SGHNT and CDR2 YENEEA. The V gene end was trimmed by 5 bases and the J gene end by 1 base; junction bases not matched to a gene: 5. The CDR3 reads CASSRQGQGNTGELFF. CDR3 DNA sequence: TGTGCCAGCAGCCGTCAGGGACAGGGGAACACCGGGGAGCTGTTTTTT. Variable domain in full (rest from reference TRBV11-3 and TRBJ2-2): EAGVVQSPRYKIIEKKQPVAFWCNPISGHNTLYWYLQNLGQGPELLIRYENEEAVDDSQLPKDRFSAERLKGVDSTLKIQPAELGDSAVYLCASSRQGQGNTGELFFGEGSRLTVL.

This rearrangement joins TRBV20-1 to TRBJ1-5, with no clear D. Deletions cut 4 bases from V and 6 bases from J, with 22 bases between. CDR3 length: 16 residues. Germline V gene sequence: CDR1 DFQATT, CDR2 SNEGSKA (reference sequence). The CDR3 DNA reads as TGCAGTGCTACCCCCGAATGGGGAGGTATTGGTCAGCCCCAGCATTTT. Its translation is CSATPEWGGIGQPQHF.

There are many counts of this clonotype. V and J are TRBV12-3 or TRBV12-4 and TRBJ2-1; TRBD1 matches 10 bases. The CDR3 extends over 15 amino acids. The V segment lost 5 bases and the J segment 7 bases; nucleotides outside the gene matches: 8. The DNA for the CDR3 is TGTGCCAGCAGTCTACGACAGGGGGCGCGTAATGAGCAGTTCTTC. This translates into CASSLRQGARNEQFF.

The V and J genes are TRBV10-3 and TRBJ2-1, with D tentatively TRBD1 (6 bases). Germline V gene data show CDR1 as ENHRY and CDR2 as SYGVKD. This CDR3 has 15 amino acids. With 3 bases removed from V and 2 bases from J, the gap between germline ends came to 11 bases. DNA of the CDR3: TGTGCCATCAGTGATACAGGGCCGCCCTACAATGAGCAGTTCTTC. It is translated as CAISDTGPPYNEQFF.

As for this clonotype: One end of the junction varies from germline; a read error may be responsible. V usage is TRBV2 and J usage is TRBJ2-5, with D unclear. From germline, CDR1 is SNHLY and CDR2 FYNNEI. The CDR3 loop spans 10 amino acids. The CDR3 nucleotides are TGTGCCAGCAGTGAAGGGACCGCCAACTTC. Translating it yields CASSEGTANF.

This clonotype was recorded many times. V gene TRBV7-9 combines with J gene TRBJ2-7, with D perhaps matching TRBD1 or TRBD2 (6 bases each). Trimming removed 4 bases from V and 2 bases from J, with 21 bases in between. Germline V CDR1 and CDR2: SEHNR, FQNEAQ (reference sequence). This CDR3 spans 17 amino acids. CDR3 sequence: CASSSGPRGRGAYEQYV. The CDR3 DNA reads TGTGCCAGCAGCTCCGGCCCAAGGGGAAGGGGGGCCTACGAGCAGTACGTC.

The DNA for the CDR3 is TGCAGTGCTGTCCACAGGGGGACGGGGAATGAAAAACTGTTTTTT. Its protein product is CSAVHRGTGNEKLFF. V gene TRBV20-1 combines with J gene TRBJ1-4; 8 nucleotides align to TRBD1. The junction had 10 bases not matched to a gene; V was cut back by 5 bases and J by 5 bases. This CDR3 is 15 amino acids long. The germline V gene encodes CDR1 DFQATT and CDR2 SNEGSKA (reference sequence).

The V and J genes are TRBV7-2 and TRBJ1-2; 9 bases are a match to TRBD1. V lost 5 bases to trimming and J lost 6 bases; unmatched junction nucleotides: 7. Per the germline V gene, CDR1 is SGHTA and CDR2 is FQGNSA. This CDR3 contains 14 residues. CDR3 protein: CASSRTGVSDGYTF. The CDR3 DNA sequence: TGTGCCAGCAGCAGGACAGGGGTCTCCGATGGCTACACCTTC.

This sequence joins TRBV14 and TRBJ2-5; TRBD2 might be the D (5 bases). Trimming pared 4 bases from V and 2 bases from J, leaving 14 bases between. This CDR3 comprises 15 residues. CDR1 is SGHDN and CDR2 is FVKESK in the germline V gene. The CDR3 coding sequence is TGTGCCAGCAGCCCGTCGTCTGGCGGGCAAGAGACCCAGTACTTC. Protein: CASSPSSGGQETQYF.

This clonotype appeared many times. J is TRBJ2-1 and V is TRBV7-2; TRBD1 agrees at 7 bases. The CDR3 has 14 residues. With 2 bases clipped from V and 7 bases from J, the junction kept 5 bases outside the gene matches. Germline V gene lookup returns CDR1 SGHTA and CDR2 FQGNSA. The CDR3 DNA is TGTGCCAGCAGCTTATTTTACAGGGGAAATGAGCAGTTCTTC. Its translation: CASSLFYRGNEQFF.

V usage is TRBV28 and J usage is TRBJ2-7, with 10 bases fitting TRBD2. With 4 bases clipped from V and 7 bases from J, the junction kept 13 bases outside the gene matches. The CDR3 covers 16 residues. Looked up from germline, CDR1 is MDHEN and CDR2 is SYDVKM. Here the CDR3 reads CASSSRGAGGLEEQYF. CDR3 bases: TGTGCCAGCAGTTCCCGGGGAGCGGGGGGGTTGGAGGAGCAGTACTTC.

V is TRBV25-1 and J is TRBJ1-1, with D possibly TRBD1 on 5 matching bases. Trimming removed 5 bases at V and 4 bases at J, with 14 bases between. Germline CDR1 and CDR2: MGHDK and SYGVNS. CDR3 size: 14 residues. This CDR3 is CASSPTQGGTEAFF. The DNA for the CDR3 is TGTGCCAGCAGTCCCACCCAGGGAGGCACTGAAGCTTTCTTT.

The chain links TRBV5-1 to TRBJ1-1; D possibly corresponds to TRBD1 (5 bases). V lost 4 bases and J lost 4, with 23 bases in between. The CDR3 extends over 17 amino acids. CDR1 SGHRS and CDR2 YFSETQ come from the germline V gene. CDR3 bases: TGCGCCAGCAGCAGCCGGGGCGGGGGGAGCGTCGGCACTGAAGCTTTCTTT. Its protein product is CASSSRGGGSVGTEAFF.

A word on this clonotype: The DNA is omitted, as the CDR3 cannot be located on it reliably, and the CDR3 follows TCRdb's listing. V usage is TRBV9 and J usage is TRBJ2-5; TRBD1 was called by the table and not checked on the DNA. Germline CDR1 SGDLS, CDR2 YYNGEE. The CDR3 spans 15 residues, counting both ends. This CDR3 is CASSVDSGQGETQYF.